This TCR beta chain stems from a study of shared clonotypes between healthy human individuals (TCRdb year 2020). About the study as a whole: Three men and a couple of women, aged 18 to 49 years, made up the cohort. Per donor, three plates each were used for CD4 naive and CD4 memory, two for CD8 naive, and one for CD8 memory. Between about 0.85 and 8.9 billion PBMCs per donor were obtained by leukapheresis. To estimate repertoire size and how much clonotype sharing occurs between individuals, the study deeply sequenced the blood TCR repertoires of five healthy adults. To increase sequencing depth and limit assay-specific biases, different laboratories used diverse techniques to prepare libraries and sequence TCR repertoires. Overall results and qualifications from the work: Because the study included only a small number of donors, the genetic and exposure-history diversity represented was limited. Compared with non-shared clonotypes, clonotypes shared by all four sorted-subset donors had higher generation probabilities. Only blood was sampled, and tissue TCR repertoires likely differ from those in blood. Naive subsets generally had larger estimated clonotype richness than memory subsets did. Incomplete sequencing was indicated by rarefaction of sorted-subset datasets, despite the large sequencing depth. Sharing across a few donors was observed for approximately 4.6% of naive CD4, about 3.2% of naive CD8, about 2.5% of memory CD4, and roughly 0.4% of memory CD8 clonotypes. Pairwise subsampling indicated that sequencing depth was expected to affect the degree of clonotype sharing among donors.

Healthy HIV-negative adults with no recently reported acute infections or vaccinations were included as donors. Every donor was a Caucasian adult living in Nashville, Tennessee, USA. CD4+ T cells were enriched by magnetic negative selection, after which naive cells were positively selected on CD45RA and the negative fraction was taken as the memory subset. Blood was collected by leukapheresis, and PBMCs were isolated by Ficoll-Histopaque density gradient centrifugation and then cryopreserved in liquid nitrogen vapor phase. Analytical flow cytometry was used to check the purity and quantity of every magnetically sorted T cell population. From each sorted fraction, genomic DNA was isolated and quantified by UV absorbance on a Nanodrop 2000c. The CDR3 has 17 amino acids, counting the end cysteine and phenylalanine. Only the CDR3 part of the read is kept: 51 bases, read in frame from the first base. CDR1 and CDR2, looked up from the germline V gene (reference sequence), are GTSNPN and SVGIG. The germline ends are 20 bases apart after V is trimmed by 1 base and J by 2 bases.

Points on this clone: It lacks a known antigen. No clone much larger than this one lies a single base away; base qualities are absent.

Using the deep immunoSEQ assay, multiplex PCR amplified TCR CDR3 regions from genomic DNA. For each cell subset, the extracted genomic DNA was distributed evenly across all wells of several immunoSEQ 96-well plates, and each plate served as one replicate. For sorted subsets, roughly 190 ng of genomic DNA, equivalent to 25,000 to 35,000 T cell genomes, went into each replicate PCR. Purified libraries were quantified with a Qubit 3.0 fluorometer, sized on a Bioanalyzer 2100, and re-quantified with the KAPA Library Quantification kit. Every immunoSEQ 96-well plate was sequenced on a dedicated single-read 150-cycle Illumina NextSeq 550 flow cell. On the authors' methods: Because only junctional sequences without quality scores were contained in the immunoSEQ output, filtering matching that applied to full-length reads could not be performed. Sequences were annotated with PyIR, a Python wrapper for IgBLAST v1.9, and V/J genes and CDR3 were assigned using IMGT germline references. Reads were filtered out if the reads had weak V/J assignments (E-value above 1e-6), no CDR3, stop codons, out-of-frame junctions, or ambiguous translated residues. V3J clonotypes were defined as sequences sharing the same inferred V gene, J gene, and CDR3 amino acid sequence. Percentage overlap between repertoires was computed as shared unique clonotypes divided by the size of the smaller repertoire. Richness of each repertoire was evaluated using RTK rarefaction, the Chao1 estimator, and Recon v2.1 estimates of unobserved clonotypes. For all TCRbeta clonotypes obtained by the gDNA method from four donors, generation probabilities were computed with OLGA. In TCRdb, the immuneACCESS table is reduced to in-frame sequences with V and J assigned. These tables do not hold every clone; where another copy was compared, an unresolved V gene accounts for under half, and the others remain unexplained. That table gives V, J and clone size, and the DNA gave D and trimming. This sample has a few hundred thousand clones in its table, and less than 85% of those were observed once. Around a tenth of the sample is held by the ten biggest clonotypes.

What was sequenced was memory CD4+ T cells sorted from blood. The sample's cell subset or site label, in plain terms: CD45RA-negative fraction. Here the chain combines TRBV30 and TRBJ1-2, with TRBD1 as a weak D call on 5 bases. This receptor was identified in a man between 25 and 39 years old in good health. The CDR3 region reads CAWSGGDGPRLNYGYTF. The DNA sequence is given as TGTGCCTGGAGTGGAGGGGACGGACCGCGATTGAACTATGGCTACACCTTC.